The 6 T cell receptor beta chains reported below all come from one sample, sequenced in a study of PD-1 blockade in classical Hodgkin lymphoma. Each of the patients experienced relapse following autologous stem cell transplantation, and their brentuximab vedotin exposure differed. Profiled with immunoSEQ multiplex PCR; TCRdb holds only in-frame clones, not every one. The sample lists about 18,000 clones, roughly 89% occurring once. The sample in question was peripheral blood mononuclear cells (PBMCs), obtained before the second cycle of nivolumab. These TCRs come from a human donor with classical Hodgkin lymphoma.

J is TRBJ1-1 and V is TRBV6-5; no definite D call. V lost 8 bases and J lost 10, with 23 bases in between. The CDR3 contains 14 residues. Germline values: CDR1 MNHEY, CDR2 SVGAGI. CDR3 in DNA: TGTGCCAGCCGCCTATACATGGGGAGGGAGGGAGCTTTCTTT. Encoded protein: CASRLYMGREGAFF.

J is TRBJ2-1 and V is TRBV6-6, with D unresolved. The germline gives CDR1 MNHNY, CDR2 SVGAGI (reference sequence). V was clipped by 7 bases and J by 4 bases, with 2 bases between them. CDR3 length: 10 amino acids. The CDR3 DNA reads TGTGCCAGCATGTACAATGAGCAGTTCTTC. This gives the protein CASMYNEQFF.

The CDR3 spells CASKRTSGAQYEQYF. CDR3 DNA sequence: TGTGCCAGCAAAAGGACTAGCGGGGCCCAATACGAGCAGTACTTC. The J gene is TRBJ2-7, the V gene TRBV6-5; 12 bases match TRBD2. After removal of 7 bases from V and 4 bases from J, the junction contained 8 bases not matched to a gene. CDR1 and CDR2 (germline): MNHEY, SVGAGI. The CDR3 is 15 amino acids.

J is TRBJ2-4 and V is TRBV19; 8 nucleotides agree with TRBD1. V trimming: 5 bases; J trimming: 1 base; junction bases outside the gene matches: 4. CDR3 length: 15 residues. Germline V gene lookup returns CDR1 LNHDA and CDR2 SQIVND (reference sequence). CDR3 in DNA: TGTGCCAGTAGTGTACAGGGGGTGGCCAAAAACATTCAGTACTTC. Translated: CASSVQGVAKNIQYF.

The V gene is TRBV6-1, the J gene TRBJ2-4; 12 bases match TRBD1. J was trimmed by 4 bases and V by 2 bases; bases with no gene match: 9. CDR1 and CDR2 (germline): MNHNS, SASEGT. CDR3 size: 18 residues. The CDR3 nucleotides are TGTGCCAGCAGTGAAATCGTGGGACAGGGGGCCGGTAAAAACATTCAGTACTTC. Amino acids: CASSEIVGQGAGKNIQYF.

The J gene is TRBJ1-4, the V gene TRBV27, with 7 bases matching TRBD1. The V and J ends lost 0 bases and 6 bases, in that order; junction bases with no gene match: 4. This CDR3 contains 15 residues. Germline assignment: CDR1 MNHEY and CDR2 SMNVEV (reference sequence). The CDR3 here is CASSLSWDSYEKLFF. The DNA of the CDR3 is TGTGCCAGCAGTTTATCTTGGGACAGCTATGAAAAACTGTTTTTT.